This entry lists 25 T cell receptor beta chains sequenced from one sample in a study of siplizumab effects on memory and regulatory T cells. The data were produced by immunoSEQ multiplex PCR, yet TCRdb's version contains in-frame clones alone and is incomplete. In the table there are tens of thousands of clones, about 89% of which are singletons. Sequenced sample: CD8+ T cells sorted from blood. Receptors originate from a human donor in good health.

The chain combines TRBV11-2 with TRBJ1-1; D is unresolved. Germline CDR1 reads SGHAT; CDR2 reads FQNNGV. CDR3 length equals 12 residues. Trimming shortened V by 5 bases and J by 1 base, and 5 bases separated the two germline ends. CDR3 nucleotides: TGTGCCAGCAGCCATGGGAACACTGAAGCTTTCTTT. Encoded protein: CASSHGNTEAFF. Full variable domain (remainder filled in from reference TRBV11-2 and TRBJ1-1): EAGVAQSPRYKIIEKRQSVAFWCNPISGHATLYWYQQILGQGPKLLIQFQNNGVVDDSQLPKDRFSAERLKGVDSTLKIQPAKLEDSAVYLCASSHGNTEAFFGQGTRLTVV.

This clone was counted a single time. CDR3: CASSLEGGTYNEQFF. CDR3 nucleotide sequence: TGCGCCAGCAGCTTGGAGGGCGGGACCTACAATGAGCAGTTCTTC. V gene TRBV5-1 combines with J gene TRBJ2-1, with D tentatively TRBD2 (6 bases). V was pared by 0 bases and J by 2 bases, with 9 bases between. Germline V gives CDR1 SGHRS, CDR2 YFSETQ. CDR3 size: 15 residues.

About this clone: Other DNA sequences in the sample encode the same CDR3. The V call is TRBV14, the J call TRBJ2-3; no clear D gene. The CDR3 is 13 amino acids. Germline CDR1 is SGHDN and CDR2 is FVKESK. Trimming took 3 bases from V and 5 from J, leaving 9 bases between them. The CDR3 is CASSQQNGDTQYF. The CDR3 bases are TGTGCCAGCAGCCAGCAGAACGGAGATACGCAGTATTTT.

The chain joins TRBV9 to TRBJ2-1; D is possibly TRBD1 (5 bases). Germline CDR1 reads SGDLS; CDR2 reads YYNGEE. With 0 bases removed from V and 5 bases from J, the gap between germline ends came to 12 bases. The CDR3 extends over 15 amino acids. The CDR3 is CASSVGAGNHNEQFF. The CDR3 DNA reads TGTGCCAGCAGCGTAGGGGCAGGGAACCACAATGAGCAGTTCTTC. Complete variable domain (other parts from reference TRBV9 and TRBJ2-1): DSGVTQTPKHLITATGQRVTLRCSPRSGDLSVYWYQQSLDQGLQFLIQYYNGEERAKGNILERFSAQQFPDLHSELNLSSLELGDSALYFCASSVGAGNHNEQFFGPGTRLTVL.

The chain carries TRBV6-1 and TRBJ2-1, with a weak D call TRBD1 (6 bases). The V end was cut by 1 base, the J end by 3 bases, with 10 bases between. The CDR3 covers 15 residues. The germline V gene has CDR1 MNHNS and CDR2 SASEGT. This chain's CDR3 is CASSEDNRVYNEQFF. CDR3 bases: TGTGCCAGCAGTGAAGATAACAGGGTCTACAATGAGCAGTTCTTC.

This chain uses TRBV5-1 with TRBJ2-3; the match to TRBD2 covers 14 bases. The germline gives CDR1 SGHRS, CDR2 YFSETQ. The CDR3 loop spans 16 amino acids. V gave up 3 bases and J gave up 4 bases; unmatched junction bases: 4. CDR3 sequence reads: CASSSGLAGVADTQYF. The CDR3 nucleotides read TGCGCCAGCAGCTCGGGACTAGCGGGAGTGGCAGATACGCAGTATTTT.

CDR3: CASSVDLNYNEQFF. CDR3 nucleotides: TGTGCCAGCAGCGTAGATCTAAACTACAATGAGCAGTTCTTC. The V gene is TRBV9, the J gene TRBJ2-1; D is unclear. V gave up 0 bases and J gave up 3 bases, with 7 bases separating them. CDR3 length equals 14 residues. Germline V lookup: CDR1 SGDLS, CDR2 YYNGEE.

In nucleotides, the CDR3 is TGTGCCACCAGCAGAGATGGAATGAACACTGAAGCTTTCTTT. Its translation: CATSRDGMNTEAFF. The rearrangement joins TRBV15 to TRBJ1-1, with no clear D. Germline lookup yields CDR1 LNHNV and CDR2 YYDKDF (reference sequence). V lost 0 bases and J lost 0, with 5 bases in between. The length of the CDR3 is 14 residues.

The CDR3 is CSVEMNTGELFF. The CDR3 bases are TGCAGCGTTGAAATGAACACCGGGGAGCTGTTTTTT. The J gene is TRBJ2-2, the V gene TRBV29-1, with D hard to call. This CDR3 comprises 12 residues. The V and J ends lost 2 bases and 1 base respectively, with 2 bases between them. Germline V gene data show CDR1 as SQVTM and CDR2 as ANQGSEA.

The V call is TRBV7-9, the J call TRBJ2-7; unclear D gene. With 3 bases removed from V and 2 bases from J, the gap between germline ends came to 2 bases. CDR3 length equals 11 residues. Germline CDR1 reads SEHNR; CDR2 reads FQNEAQ (reference sequence). For the CDR3, the DNA is TGTGCCAGCAGCTTTCCCTACGAGCAGTACTTC. Translated, it gives CASSFPYEQYF.

V is TRBV6-5 and J is TRBJ1-1; 8 nucleotides match TRBD1. Germline V CDR1 and CDR2: MNHEY, SVGAGI. This CDR3 has 13 residues. V lost 7 bases and J lost 4; bases outside the gene matches: 5. The CDR3 DNA follows: TGTGCCAGCAAACGACAGGGGTTCACTGAAGCTTTCTTT. This translates into CASKRQGFTEAFF.

The chain couples TRBV7-9 to TRBJ1-4; no clear D gene. CDR3 length: 13 amino acids. Deletions cut 4 bases from V and 8 bases from J, with 11 bases between. CDR1 SEHNR and CDR2 FQNEAQ come from the germline V gene (reference sequence). CDR3 nucleotide sequence: TGTGCCAGCAGCTCACTCCGACCGGAAAAACTGTTTTTT. Translation: CASSSLRPEKLFF.

The rearrangement joins TRBV27 to TRBJ2-1; 8 bases align to TRBD2. The CDR3 runs 15 residues. CDR1 is MNHEY and CDR2 is SMNVEV in the germline V gene (reference sequence). V gave up 2 bases and J gave up 3 bases; unmatched junction bases: 3. This chain's CDR3 is CASSLAGGYYNEQFF. In DNA, the CDR3 is TGTGCCAGCAGTTTAGCGGGGGGCTACTACAATGAGCAGTTCTTC.

The gene calls are TRBV6-6 and TRBJ2-7, with TRBD1 matching 7 bases. The germline CDR1 and CDR2 sequences are MNHNY and SVGAGI (reference sequence). Trimming cost V 2 bases and J 2 bases; bases outside gene matches: 0. This CDR3 contains 13 residues. CDR3: CASSYTGAYEQYF. The CDR3 DNA is TGTGCCAGCAGTTACACAGGGGCCTACGAGCAGTACTTC.

The rearrangement links TRBV7-6 to TRBJ2-1, with 12 bases lining up with TRBD2. V shed 4 bases, J shed 4 bases, and the junction held 8 bases outside the gene matches. From germline, CDR1 is SGHVS and CDR2 FNYEAQ. This CDR3 contains 17 residues. The CDR3 DNA reads TGTGCCAGCAGCTCAAACGGGACTAGCGGGCCTTACAATGAGCAGTTCTTC. Its translation is CASSSNGTSGPYNEQFF.

CDR3 nucleotides: TGTGCCAGCTCACCAAAAGGGGTGGTGCAGGAAGCTGAAGCTTTCTTT. This sequence encodes CASSPKGVVQEAEAFF. The chain uses TRBV18 and TRBJ1-1, with D perhaps matching TRBD1 (5 bases). Germline V lookup: CDR1 KGHSH, CDR2 LQKENI. This CDR3 spans 16 amino acids. Deletions cut 2 bases from V and 6 bases from J, with 19 bases between.

The rearrangement joins TRBV7-9 to TRBJ1-2; weak D call: TRBD1 (5 bases). Trimming pared 3 bases from V and 3 bases from J, leaving 8 bases between. Per germline, CDR1 SEHNR and CDR2 FQNEAQ (reference sequence). This CDR3 spans 13 amino acids. The CDR3 nucleotides are TGTGCCAGCAGCTTCTCGACAGACTATGGCTACACCTTC. Amino acids: CASSFSTDYGYTF.

The rearrangement links TRBV7-9 to TRBJ2-7, with 7 bases lining up with TRBD1. The V segment lost 5 bases and the J segment 4 bases; nucleotides outside the gene matches: 5. Germline V gene lookup returns CDR1 SEHNR and CDR2 FQNEAQ (reference sequence). This CDR3 has 13 amino acids. CDR3 in amino acids: CASSQTGVYEQYF. The CDR3 DNA follows: TGTGCCAGCAGCCAAACAGGGGTGTACGAGCAGTACTTC.

The chain joins TRBV6-1 to TRBJ1-5; no reliable D call. V was pared by 0 bases and J by 2 bases, with 8 bases between. CDR1 and CDR2 (germline): MNHNS, SASEGT. This CDR3 contains 15 residues. The CDR3 reads CASSEAGGGNQPQHF. In nucleotides, the CDR3 is TGTGCCAGCAGTGAAGCAGGCGGGGGCAATCAGCCCCAGCATTTT.

The chain uses TRBV6-1 and TRBJ2-1, with D perhaps TRBD1 or TRBD2 (5 bases each). Germline lookup yields CDR1 MNHNS and CDR2 SASEGT. V lost 1 base and J lost 8, with 12 bases in between. This CDR3 is built from 14 residues. Here the CDR3 DNA reads TGTGCCAGCAGTGAAGAGGGGAGTTGGGATGAGCAGTTCTTC. Translating gives CASSEEGSWDEQFF.

This chain links TRBV27 with TRBJ2-5, with unresolved D. There are 11 residues in the CDR3. The V end lost 9 bases, the J end lost 5 bases, and 10 bases lay between the germline ends. The germline V gene encodes CDR1 MNHEY and CDR2 SMNVEV (reference sequence). CDR3 residues: CASSIGETQYF. The CDR3 DNA is TGTGCCAGTTCTATAGGGGAGACCCAGTACTTC.

The V gene is TRBV4-1, the J gene TRBJ2-1; unclear D gene. Per germline, CDR1 MGHRA and CDR2 YSYEKL. Trimming took off 0 bases at V and 10 bases at J, with 7 bases between the two ends. The CDR3 has 12 residues. The CDR3 nucleotides read TGCGCCAGCAGCCAAGACTCGCGGGAGCAGTTCTTC. Protein sequence: CASSQDSREQFF.

The genes are TRBV29-1 and TRBJ2-1; D is uncertain. The V end lost 6 bases, the J end lost 8 bases, and 14 bases lay between the germline ends. The CDR3 contains 12 residues. Germline values: CDR1 SQVTM, CDR2 ANQGSEA. The CDR3 DNA reads TGCAGCGTGGAGCTTGGGCGCGATGAGCAGTTCTTC. Amino acid sequence: CSVELGRDEQFF.

The genes are TRBV7-9 and TRBJ2-5; 7 bases align to TRBD1. Germline V gene data show CDR1 as SEHNR and CDR2 as FQNEAQ (reference sequence). Germline trimming cut 5 bases from V and 0 bases from J; bases unmatched to any gene: 6. The CDR3 consists of 15 residues. In DNA form, the CDR3 reads TGTGCCAGCAGCCCCGACAGGGAGTACCAAGAGACCCAGTACTTC. It encodes CASSPDREYQETQYF.

This clone was seen only a few times. The rearrangement links TRBV27 to TRBJ1-5; D possibly corresponds to TRBD1 (5 bases). The CDR3 is 13 residues long. Trimming shortened V by 10 bases and J by 4 bases, and 14 bases separated the two germline ends. Per germline, CDR1 MNHEY and CDR2 SMNVEV (reference sequence). This CDR3 is CATRDGPNQPQHF. CDR3 nucleotides: TGTGCCACCAGGGACGGCCCGAATCAGCCCCAGCATTTT.